These T cell receptor beta chains were read from a single sample in a study of shared clonotypes between healthy human individuals. Libraries were prepared by immunoSEQ multiplex PCR; TCRdb keeps only in-frame clonotypes and omits some of them. Seen here are roughly 550,000 clones, just under 97% observed once, and the top ten hold roughly 0.1%. Source material: naive CD8+ T cells sorted from blood. The receptor set was obtained from a woman in her twenties or thirties in good health. The CDR3 runs from the conserved cysteine through the conserved F or W. Each record gives: V gene, clone size, D gene, J gene, CDR3 protein, CDR3 DNA. D genes are given only for firm matches. Size is stated for part of the rows, as once, few or many counts, or as a class when the clone is expanded.

TRBV14	once	TRBD1	TRBJ2-5	CASSQSQGSQETQYF	TGTGCCAGCAGCCAATCACAGGGGAGCCAAGAGACCCAGTACTTC
TRBV5-6	-	TRBD2	TRBJ2-3	CASSPSSGRDTQYF	TGTGCCAGCAGCCCCTCTAGCGGGAGGGATACGCAGTATTTT
TRBV7-9	-	-	TRBJ1-6	CASRGGKPPLHF	TGTGCCAGCAGGGGAGGGAAGCCACCCCTCCACTTT
TRBV5-6	-	-	TRBJ1-5	CASSFTQGSGPQHF	TGTGCCAGCAGTTTTACCCAGGGGTCCGGGCCCCAGCATTTT
TRBV9	-	TRBD1	TRBJ2-4	CASSGDRDKNIQYF	TGTGCCAGCAGCGGGGACAGGGACAAAAACATTCAGTACTTC
TRBV7-2	-	TRBD2	TRBJ2-1	CASSLSAGVRNEQFF	TGTGCCAGCAGCTTAAGTGCGGGAGTTAGAAATGAGCAGTTCTTC
TRBV10-1	-	-	TRBJ2-7	CASSESFYGHYEQYF	TGCGCCAGCAGTGAGAGCTTCTACGGGCACTACGAGCAGTACTTC
TRBV6-1	-	-	TRBJ1-3	CASSEGRSSGNTIYF	TGTGCCAGCAGTGAAGGACGTAGCTCTGGAAACACCATATATTTT
TRBV10-3	-	-	TRBJ2-7	CAISGESYEQYF	TGTGCCATCAGTGGGGAAAGCTACGAGCAGTACTTC
TRBV28	-	-	TRBJ2-7	CASSLGDDYEQYF	TGTGCCAGCAGTTTAGGGGACGATTACGAGCAGTACTTC
TRBV5-1	-	-	TRBJ2-7	CASSIGQSYEQYF	TGCGCCAGCAGCATAGGACAGTCCTACGAGCAGTACTTC
TRBV6-1	-	TRBD1	TRBJ2-3	CASSEHLPYVLQGADTQYF	TGTGCCAGCAGTGAACATTTGCCCTACGTATTACAGGGGGCAGATACGCAGTATTTT
TRBV19	once	-	TRBJ2-6	CASSILAGNSGANVLTF	TGTGCCAGTAGTATACTAGCCGGCAACTCTGGGGCCAACGTCCTGACTTTC
TRBV29-1	-	TRBD1	TRBJ2-3	CSVDRDRDTDTQYF	TGCAGCGTAGACAGGGACAGGGACACAGATACGCAGTATTTT
TRBV6-6	-	-	TRBJ2-2	CASSYLVAINTGELFF	TGTGCCAGCAGTTACTTGGTCGCCATCAACACCGGGGAGCTGTTTTTT
TRBV5-8	-	-	TRBJ1-2	CASSEDQWRGYTF	TGTGCCAGCAGCGAGGACCAATGGAGGGGCTACACCTTC
TRBV27	-	-	TRBJ1-1	CASSPETVTEAFF	TGTGCCAGCAGTCCCGAGACAGTCACTGAAGCTTTCTTT
TRBV28	-	TRBD2	TRBJ2-1	CASSYQLAALWNEQFF	TGTGCCAGCAGTTACCAACTAGCGGCCCTGTGGAATGAGCAGTTCTTC
TRBV5-6	once	-	TRBJ2-7	CASSLVEEVEQYF	TGTGCCAGCAGCTTGGTTGAGGAGGTGGAGCAGTACTTC
TRBV28	-	-	TRBJ1-2	CASSGRGMDYGYTF	TGTGCCAGCAGCGGCCGTGGGATGGACTATGGCTACACCTTC
TRBV28	-	TRBD1	TRBJ2-7	CASSRQGDSYEQYF	TGTGCCAGCAGTCGACAGGGGGACTCCTACGAGCAGTACTTC
TRBV27	-	-	TRBJ1-1	CASSYLGGRGNTEAFF	TGTGCCAGCAGTTACCTGGGGGGGCGCGGGAACACTGAAGCTTTCTTT
TRBV28	-	-	TRBJ2-1	CASSHYLGVKNEQFF	TGTGCCAGCAGTCATTATTTGGGGGTCAAGAATGAGCAGTTCTTC
TRBV6-5	-	-	TRBJ2-2	CASSYGYEGTGELFF	TGTGCCAGCAGTTACGGATATGAGGGCACCGGGGAGCTGTTTTTT
TRBV19	-	TRBD1	TRBJ1-1	CACHVGDRGDEAFF	TGTGCCTGTCATGTTGGGGACAGGGGGGATGAAGCTTTCTTT
TRBV27	-	-	TRBJ1-4	CASSFAQFNEKLFF	TGTGCCAGCAGTTTTGCACAGTTTAATGAAAAACTGTTTTTT
TRBV28	-	-	TRBJ2-2	CASSFYGGNTGELFF	TGTGCCAGCAGTTTTTACGGCGGAAACACCGGGGAGCTGTTTTTT
TRBV27	-	TRBD2	TRBJ2-1	CASSPGTSGASYNEQFF	TGTGCCAGCAGTCCCGGGACTAGCGGGGCTAGCTACAATGAGCAGTTCTTC
TRBV5-4	-	-	TRBJ2-1	CASSLWAVQGSSYNEQFF	TGTGCCAGCAGCTTATGGGCCGTTCAGGGTAGCTCCTACAATGAGCAGTTCTTC
TRBV9	-	-	TRBJ2-1	CASSVGGSEQFF	TGTGCCAGCAGCGTAGGGGGCTCTGAGCAGTTCTTC
TRBV6-6	-	-	TRBJ2-3	CASSYSFPDTQYF	TGTGCCAGCAGTTACTCCTTCCCAGATACGCAGTATTTT
TRBV7-9	-	-	TRBJ2-2	CASSFLPGSNTGELFF	TGTGCCAGCAGCTTTCTTCCGGGCTCCAACACCGGGGAGCTGTTTTTT
TRBV5-8	-	TRBD1	TRBJ1-2	CASNRFTQGAPGGYTF	TGTGCCAGCAACAGATTTACTCAGGGGGCGCCGGGTGGCTACACCTTC
TRBV7-8	-	-	TRBJ1-4	CASSRGGRTDEKLFF	TGTGCCAGCAGCCGGGGGGGGAGGACAGATGAAAAACTGTTTTTT
TRBV5-4	-	TRBD2	TRBJ2-5	CASSFGSGSETQYF	TGTGCCAGCAGCTTCGGTAGCGGGAGTGAGACCCAGTACTTC
TRBV13	-	-	TRBJ1-1	CASSQDTEPEAFF	TGTGCCAGCAGCCAAGACACGGAGCCTGAAGCTTTCTTT
TRBV28	-	-	TRBJ2-2	CASSLFRDGELFF	TGTGCCAGCAGTTTATTCAGGGACGGGGAGCTGTTTTTT
TRBV5-6	-	TRBD1	TRBJ2-3	CASSLGGQGAGDTQYF	TGTGCCAGCAGCCTGGGTGGACAGGGGGCCGGAGATACGCAGTATTTT
TRBV10-2	-	-	TRBJ1-3	CASGEQGLSGNTIYF	TGCGCCAGCGGTGAACAGGGCCTCTCTGGAAACACCATATATTTT
TRBV5-6	-	-	TRBJ2-5	CASSLNVETQYF	TGTGCCAGCAGCTTGAATGTGGAGACCCAGTACTTC
TRBV27	-	TRBD2	TRBJ2-1	CASTLWGGGSYNEQFF	TGTGCCAGCACCTTATGGGGCGGGGGATCCTACAATGAGCAGTTCTTC
TRBV11-2	-	TRBD1	TRBJ1-2	CASSQPGQFYGYTF	TGTGCCAGCAGCCAGCCGGGACAGTTTTATGGCTACACCTTC
TRBV4-1	-	-	TRBJ2-6	CASSREGTGANVLTF	TGCGCCAGCAGCCGGGAAGGGACAGGGGCCAACGTCCTGACTTTC
TRBV27	once	-	TRBJ2-7	CASSASLGPTNYEQYF	TGTGCCAGCAGTGCCTCTTTAGGACCTACAAACTACGAGCAGTACTTC
TRBV19	-	-	TRBJ2-7	CASSSSNSYEQYF	TGTGCCAGTAGTAGCAGCAATTCCTACGAGCAGTACTTC
TRBV28	-	-	TRBJ1-2	CASSSLSEKNYGYTF	TGTGCCAGCAGTTCCCTTTCCGAGAAAAACTATGGCTACACCTTC
TRBV19	-	-	TRBJ2-1	CASSIDGGPSGSVSYNEQFF	TGTGCCAGTAGTATAGATGGGGGCCCGTCCGGGAGTGTTTCCTACAATGAGCAGTTCTTC
TRBV4-1	-	TRBD2	TRBJ2-1	CASSQVGLLVYNEQFF	TGCGCCAGCAGCCAGGTGGGACTACTCGTTTACAATGAGCAGTTCTTC
TRBV7-9	-	TRBD2	TRBJ2-2	CASTLGTKNTGELFF	TGTGCCAGCACCCTGGGGACTAAGAACACCGGGGAGCTGTTTTTT
TRBV19	-	-	TRBJ1-1	CASTLSGLATIYGAFF	TGTGCCAGTACGCTATCAGGGTTGGCGACAATCTACGGAGCTTTCTTT
TRBV28	-	-	TRBJ2-7	CASSFSRLGTSFPVYEQYF	TGTGCCAGCAGTTTCTCCCGCCTTGGGACATCCTTCCCTGTCTACGAGCAGTACTTC
TRBV18	-	TRBD1	TRBJ2-7	CASSPVGGRYEQYF	TGTGCCAGCTCACCGGTAGGGGGCCGGTACGAGCAGTACTTC